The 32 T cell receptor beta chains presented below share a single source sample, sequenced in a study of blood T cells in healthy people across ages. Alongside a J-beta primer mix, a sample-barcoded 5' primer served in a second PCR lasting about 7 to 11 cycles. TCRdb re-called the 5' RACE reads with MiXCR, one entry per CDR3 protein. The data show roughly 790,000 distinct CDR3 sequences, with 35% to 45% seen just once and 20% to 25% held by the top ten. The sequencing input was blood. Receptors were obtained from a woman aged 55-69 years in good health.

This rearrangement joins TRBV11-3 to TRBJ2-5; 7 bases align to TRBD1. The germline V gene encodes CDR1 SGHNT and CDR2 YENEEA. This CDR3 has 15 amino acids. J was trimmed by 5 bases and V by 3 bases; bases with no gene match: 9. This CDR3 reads CASSFGHRGQETQYF. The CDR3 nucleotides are TGTGCCAGCAGCTTCGGCCACAGGGGCCAGGAGACCCAGTACTTC.

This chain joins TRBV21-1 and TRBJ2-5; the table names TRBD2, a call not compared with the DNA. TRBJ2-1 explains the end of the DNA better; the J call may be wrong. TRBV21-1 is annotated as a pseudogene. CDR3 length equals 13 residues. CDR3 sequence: CASSMVPSETQFF. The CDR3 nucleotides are TGTGCCAGCAGCATGGTACCCTCGGAGACCCAGTTCTTC.

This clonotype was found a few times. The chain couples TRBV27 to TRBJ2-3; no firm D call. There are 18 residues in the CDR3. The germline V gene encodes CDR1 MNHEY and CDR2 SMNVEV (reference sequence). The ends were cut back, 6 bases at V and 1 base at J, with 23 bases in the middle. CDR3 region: CASSFTEPPERRTDTQYF. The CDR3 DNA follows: TGTGCCAGCAGCTTTACAGAGCCCCCGGAACGCCGCACAGATACGCAGTATTTT.

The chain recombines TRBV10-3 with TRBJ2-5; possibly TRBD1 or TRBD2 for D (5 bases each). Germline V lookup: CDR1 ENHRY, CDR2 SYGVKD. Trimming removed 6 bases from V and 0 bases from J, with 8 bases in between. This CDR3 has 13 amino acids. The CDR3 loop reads CAISRGDQETQYF. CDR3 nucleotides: TGTGCCATCAGCCGAGGGGACCAAGAGACCCAGTACTTC.

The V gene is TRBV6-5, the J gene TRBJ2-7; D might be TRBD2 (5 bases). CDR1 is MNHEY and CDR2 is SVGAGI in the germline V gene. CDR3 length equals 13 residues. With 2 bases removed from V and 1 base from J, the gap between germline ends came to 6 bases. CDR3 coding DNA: TGTGCCAGCAGTTACGGGGAGTCCTACGAGCAGTACTTC. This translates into CASSYGESYEQYF.

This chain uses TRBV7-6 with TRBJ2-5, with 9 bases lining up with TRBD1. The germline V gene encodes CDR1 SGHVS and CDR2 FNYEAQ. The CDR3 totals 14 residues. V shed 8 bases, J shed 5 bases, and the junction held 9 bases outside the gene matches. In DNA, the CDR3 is TGTGCCAGCGGGGAGGGACAGGGTATCGAGACCCAGTACTTC. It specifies CASGEGQGIETQYF. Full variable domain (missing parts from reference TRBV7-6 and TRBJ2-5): GAGVSQSPRYKVTKRGQDVALRCDPISGHVSLYWYRQALGQGPEFLTYFNYEAQQDKSGLPNDRFSAERPEGSISTLTIQRTEQRDSAMYRCASGEGQGIETQYFGPGTRLLVL.

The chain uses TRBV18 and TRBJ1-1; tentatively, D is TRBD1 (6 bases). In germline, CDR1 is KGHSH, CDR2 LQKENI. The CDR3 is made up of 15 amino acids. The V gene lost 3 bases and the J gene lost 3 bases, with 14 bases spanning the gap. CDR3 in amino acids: CASSPLTGSDTEAFF. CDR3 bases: TGTGCCAGCTCACCTCTTACAGGGTCCGACACTGAAGCTTTCTTT.

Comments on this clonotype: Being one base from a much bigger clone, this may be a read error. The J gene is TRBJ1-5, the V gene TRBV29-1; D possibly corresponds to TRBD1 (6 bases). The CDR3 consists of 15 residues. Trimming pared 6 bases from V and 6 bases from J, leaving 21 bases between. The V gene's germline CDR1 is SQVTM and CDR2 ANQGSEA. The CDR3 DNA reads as TGCAGCGTCACGGAGGGGACGGGGGGCAGTCAGCCCCAGCATTTT. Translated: CSVTEGTGGSQPQHF. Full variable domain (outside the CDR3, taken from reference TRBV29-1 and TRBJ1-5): SAVISQKPSRDICQRGTSLTIQCQVDSQVTMMFWYRQQPGQSLTLIATANQGSEATYESGFVIDKFPISRPNLTFSTLTVSNMSPEDSSIYLCSVTEGTGGSQPQHFGDGTRLSIL.

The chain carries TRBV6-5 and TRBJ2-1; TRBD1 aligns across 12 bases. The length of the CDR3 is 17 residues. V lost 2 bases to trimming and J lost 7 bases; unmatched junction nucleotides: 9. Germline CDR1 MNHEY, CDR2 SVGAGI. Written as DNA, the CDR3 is TGTGCCAGCAGTTACGAACCCCGGGACAGGGGGCGTAATGAGCAGTTCTTC. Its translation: CASSYEPRDRGRNEQFF.

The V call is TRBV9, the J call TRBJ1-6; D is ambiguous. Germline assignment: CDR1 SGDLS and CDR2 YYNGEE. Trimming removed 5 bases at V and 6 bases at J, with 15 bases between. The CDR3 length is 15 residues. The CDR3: CASSPKRESNSPLHF. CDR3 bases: TGTGCCAGCAGTCCAAAAAGAGAAAGTAATTCACCCCTCCACTTT.

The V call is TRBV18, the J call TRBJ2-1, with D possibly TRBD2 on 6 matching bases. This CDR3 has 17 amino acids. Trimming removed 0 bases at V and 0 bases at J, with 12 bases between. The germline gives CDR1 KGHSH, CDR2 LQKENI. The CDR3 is CASSPPRRESSYNEQFF. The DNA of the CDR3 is TGTGCCAGCTCACCACCCAGGCGGGAAAGCTCCTACAATGAGCAGTTCTTC.

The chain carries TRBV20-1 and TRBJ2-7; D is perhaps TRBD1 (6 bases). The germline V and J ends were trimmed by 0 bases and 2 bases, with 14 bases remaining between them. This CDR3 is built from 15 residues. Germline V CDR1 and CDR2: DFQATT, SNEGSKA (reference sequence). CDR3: CSARDEAGAPYEQYF. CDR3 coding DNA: TGCAGTGCTAGAGATGAGGCAGGGGCACCCTACGAGCAGTACTTC.

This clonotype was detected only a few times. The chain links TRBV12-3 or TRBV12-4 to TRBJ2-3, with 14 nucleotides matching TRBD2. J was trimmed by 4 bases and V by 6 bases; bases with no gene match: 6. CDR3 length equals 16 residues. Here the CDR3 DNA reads TGTGCCAGCAGCCCGACTAGCGGGAGGGCCGCAGATACGCAGTATTTT. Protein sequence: CASSPTSGRAADTQYF.

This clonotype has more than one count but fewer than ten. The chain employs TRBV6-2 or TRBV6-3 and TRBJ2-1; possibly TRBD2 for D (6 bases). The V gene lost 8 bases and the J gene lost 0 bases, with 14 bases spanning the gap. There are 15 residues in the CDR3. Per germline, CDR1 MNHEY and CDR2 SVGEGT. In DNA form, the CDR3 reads TGTGCCAGCGGCCCCGGGACTTACTCCTACAATGAGCAGTTCTTC. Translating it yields CASGPGTYSYNEQFF.

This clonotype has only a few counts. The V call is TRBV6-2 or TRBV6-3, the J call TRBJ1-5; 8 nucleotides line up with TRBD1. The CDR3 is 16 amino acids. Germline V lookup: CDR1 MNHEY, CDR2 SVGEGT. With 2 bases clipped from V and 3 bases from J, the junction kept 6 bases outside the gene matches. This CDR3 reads CASSYQGQGNNQPQHF. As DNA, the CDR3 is TGTGCCAGCAGTTACCAAGGACAGGGCAACAATCAGCCCCAGCATTTT.

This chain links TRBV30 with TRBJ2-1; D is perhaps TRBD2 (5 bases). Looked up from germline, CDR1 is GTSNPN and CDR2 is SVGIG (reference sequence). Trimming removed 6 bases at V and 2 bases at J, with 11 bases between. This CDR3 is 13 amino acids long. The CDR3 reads CACWTDTYNEQFF. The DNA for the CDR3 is TGTGCCTGCTGGACTGACACCTACAATGAGCAGTTCTTC. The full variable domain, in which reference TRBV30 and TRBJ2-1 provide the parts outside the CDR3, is SQTIHQWPATLVQPVGSPLSLECTVEGTSNPNLYWYRQAAGRGLQLLFYSVGIGQISSEVPQNLSASRPQDRQFILSSKKLLLSDSGFYLCACWTDTYNEQFFGPGTRLTVL.

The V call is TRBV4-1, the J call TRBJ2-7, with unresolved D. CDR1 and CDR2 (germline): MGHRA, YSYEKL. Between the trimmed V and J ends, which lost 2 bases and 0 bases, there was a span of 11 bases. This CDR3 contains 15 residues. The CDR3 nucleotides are TGCGCCAGCAGCCAACTTGACATAAGCTCCTACGAGCAGTACTTC. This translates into CASSQLDISSYEQYF.

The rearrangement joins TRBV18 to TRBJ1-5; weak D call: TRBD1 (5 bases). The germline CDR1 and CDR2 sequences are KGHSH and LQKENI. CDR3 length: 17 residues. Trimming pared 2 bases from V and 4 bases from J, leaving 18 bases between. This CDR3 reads CASSPTVLAGRNQPQHF. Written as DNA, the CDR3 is TGTGCCAGCTCACCAACGGTTTTGGCAGGGCGAAATCAGCCCCAGCATTTT.

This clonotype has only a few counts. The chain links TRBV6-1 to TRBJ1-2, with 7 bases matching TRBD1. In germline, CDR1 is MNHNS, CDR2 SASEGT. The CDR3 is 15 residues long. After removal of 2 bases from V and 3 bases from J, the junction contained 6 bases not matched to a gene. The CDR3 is CASSEMVQGYYGYTF. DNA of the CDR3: TGTGCCAGCAGTGAAATGGTACAGGGGTACTATGGCTACACCTTC.

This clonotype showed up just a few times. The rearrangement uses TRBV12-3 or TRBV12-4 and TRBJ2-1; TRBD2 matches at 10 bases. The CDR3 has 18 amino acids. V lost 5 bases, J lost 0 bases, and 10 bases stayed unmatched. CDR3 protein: CASSGGSSGSDSYNEQFF. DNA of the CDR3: TGTGCCAGCAGTGGGGGGTCTAGCGGGAGCGACTCCTACAATGAGCAGTTCTTC.

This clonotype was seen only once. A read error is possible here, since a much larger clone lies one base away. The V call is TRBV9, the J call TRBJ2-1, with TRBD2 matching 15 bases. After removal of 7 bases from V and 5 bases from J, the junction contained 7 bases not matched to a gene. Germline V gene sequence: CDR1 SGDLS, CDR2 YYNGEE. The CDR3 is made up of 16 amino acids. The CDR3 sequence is CASGWTSGGANNEQFF. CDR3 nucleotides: TGTGCCAGCGGCTGGACTAGCGGGGGGGCAAACAATGAGCAGTTCTTC. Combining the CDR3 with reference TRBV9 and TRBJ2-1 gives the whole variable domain DSGVTQTPKHLITATGQRVTLRCSPRSGDLSVYWYQQSLDQGLQFLIQYYNGEERAKGNILERFSAQQFPDLHSELNLSSLELGDSALYFCASGWTSGGANNEQFFGPGTRLTVL.

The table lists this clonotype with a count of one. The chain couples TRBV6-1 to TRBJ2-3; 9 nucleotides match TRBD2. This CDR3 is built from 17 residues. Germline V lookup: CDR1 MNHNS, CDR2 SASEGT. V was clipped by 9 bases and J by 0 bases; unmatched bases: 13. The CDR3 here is CARERAGGCQSTDTQYF. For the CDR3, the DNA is TGTGCCAGAGAAAGGGCGGGAGGGTGTCAAAGCACAGATACGCAGTATTTT.

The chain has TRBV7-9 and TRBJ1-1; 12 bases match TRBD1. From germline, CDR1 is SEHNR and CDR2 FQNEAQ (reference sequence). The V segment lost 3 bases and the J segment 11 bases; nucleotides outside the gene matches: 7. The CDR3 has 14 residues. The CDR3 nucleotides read TGTGCCAGCAGCTTGGGGACAGGGGGCGACGCGGCTTTCTTT. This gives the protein CASSLGTGGDAAFF.

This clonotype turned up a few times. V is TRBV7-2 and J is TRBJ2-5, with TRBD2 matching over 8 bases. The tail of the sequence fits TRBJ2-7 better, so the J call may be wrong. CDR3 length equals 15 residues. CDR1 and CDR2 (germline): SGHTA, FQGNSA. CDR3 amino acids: CASSLAPAGAHEQYF. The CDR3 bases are TGTGCCAGCAGCTTAGCCCCAGCGGGAGCGCACGAGCAGTACTTC.

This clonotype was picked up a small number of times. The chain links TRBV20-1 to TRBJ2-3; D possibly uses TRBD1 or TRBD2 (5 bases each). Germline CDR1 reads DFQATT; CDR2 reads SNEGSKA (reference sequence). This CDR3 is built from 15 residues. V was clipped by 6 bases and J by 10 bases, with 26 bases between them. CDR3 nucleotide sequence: TGCAGTGCCTCCTCGGGGCTTGGGGCCCAAGGCTCGCAGTATTTT. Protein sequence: CSASSGLGAQGSQYF.

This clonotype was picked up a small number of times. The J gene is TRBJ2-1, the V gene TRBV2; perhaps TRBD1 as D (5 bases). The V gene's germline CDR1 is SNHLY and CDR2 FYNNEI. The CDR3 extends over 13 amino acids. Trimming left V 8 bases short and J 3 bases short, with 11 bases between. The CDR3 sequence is CASGWTNYNEQFF. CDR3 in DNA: TGTGCCAGCGGATGGACAAACTACAATGAGCAGTTCTTC.

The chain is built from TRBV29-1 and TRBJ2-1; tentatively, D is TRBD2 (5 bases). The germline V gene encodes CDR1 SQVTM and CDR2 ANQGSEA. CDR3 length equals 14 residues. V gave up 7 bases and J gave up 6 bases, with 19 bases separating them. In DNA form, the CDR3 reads TGCAGCGGTTTTGCCGGGATTCAAGGCAATGAGCAGTTCTTC. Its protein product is CSGFAGIQGNEQFF.

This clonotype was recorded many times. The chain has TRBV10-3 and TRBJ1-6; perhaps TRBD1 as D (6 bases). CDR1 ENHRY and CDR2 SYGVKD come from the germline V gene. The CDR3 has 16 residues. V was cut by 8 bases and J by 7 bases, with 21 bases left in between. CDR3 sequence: CAICCRKTGGNSPLHF. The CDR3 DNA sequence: TGTGCCATCTGTTGCCGCAAGACAGGCGGGAATTCACCCCTCCACTTT.

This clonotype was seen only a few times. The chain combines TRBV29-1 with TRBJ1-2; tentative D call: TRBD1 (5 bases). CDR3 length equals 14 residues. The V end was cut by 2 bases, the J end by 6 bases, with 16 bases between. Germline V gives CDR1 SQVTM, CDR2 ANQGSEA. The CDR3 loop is CSVENPDSVNGYTF. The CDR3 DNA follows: TGCAGCGTTGAAAACCCAGACAGTGTCAATGGCTACACCTTC.

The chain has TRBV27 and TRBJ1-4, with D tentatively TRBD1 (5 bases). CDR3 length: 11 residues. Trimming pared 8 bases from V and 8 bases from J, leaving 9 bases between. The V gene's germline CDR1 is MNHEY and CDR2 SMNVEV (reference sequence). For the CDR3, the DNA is TGTGCCAGCCGGGAGGGGGAAAAACTGTTTTTT. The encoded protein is CASREGEKLFF.

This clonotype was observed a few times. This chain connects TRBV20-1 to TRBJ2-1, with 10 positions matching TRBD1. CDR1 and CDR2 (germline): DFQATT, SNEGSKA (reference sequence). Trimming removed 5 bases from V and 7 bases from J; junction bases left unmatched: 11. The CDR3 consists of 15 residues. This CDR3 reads CSAARRGTGDNEQFF. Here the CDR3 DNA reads TGCAGTGCTGCGAGGAGAGGGACAGGGGATAATGAGCAGTTCTTC.

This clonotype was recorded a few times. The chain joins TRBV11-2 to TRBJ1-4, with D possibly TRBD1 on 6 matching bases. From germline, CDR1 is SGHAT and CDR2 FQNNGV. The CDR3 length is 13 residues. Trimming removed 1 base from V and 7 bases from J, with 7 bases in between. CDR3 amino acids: CASSLGTVEKLFF. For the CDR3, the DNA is TGTGCCAGCAGCTTAGGGACAGTTGAAAAACTGTTTTTT.